One T cell receptor (beta chain) is described in this entry. V lost 4 bases and J 0 bases, leaving 17 bases between the germline ends. This CDR3 comprises 18 residues. The sample comes from a study of blood T cell repertoires in COVID-19. For the study at large: PBMCs, B-cell-depleted T cells, or T cells were the source of the cDNA or gDNA that made up the material.

Assay: immunoSEQ multiplex PCR; the TCRdb copy retains only in-frame clones and omits some. In the table there are some 170,000 clones, 65% to 85% of which are singletons. The source is a man between 60 and 75 years old with active or convalescent COVID-19. This chain links TRBV5-7 with TRBJ1-6; unclear D gene. TRBV5-7 is placed among ORFs of uncertain function. The sample comprised peripheral blood. CDR3 bases: TGTGCCAGCAGCCCCGAGGTTGCGGGGAGCTCCTATAATTCACCCCTCCACTTT. It translates to CASSPEVAGSSYNSPLHF.